These 19 T cell receptor beta chains came from one sample sequenced in a study of human T cells and chemical hapten exposure. The starting material, unfractionated whole blood, was used for total RNA extraction. A single record per CDR3 protein comes from TCRdb applying MiXCR to the 5' RACE reads. In the table there are 110,000 to 150,000 distinct CDR3 sequences, roughly 4% of which are singletons. Every receptor here comes from a female donor in good health.

This clonotype has more than one count but fewer than ten. The chain has TRBV6-5 and TRBJ2-3; D possibly matches TRBD1 or TRBD2 (5 bases each). CDR1 is MNHEY and CDR2 is SVGAGI in the germline V gene. CDR3 length: 13 residues. V lost 6 bases and J 7 bases, leaving 14 bases between the germline ends. CDR3 coding DNA: TGTGCCAGCAGCCGGGGCCGTACCTATACGCAGTATTTT. Amino acid sequence: CASSRGRTYTQYF.

This clonotype was seen repeatedly, ten times or more. The rearrangement uses TRBV27 and TRBJ2-1, with TRBD2 identical over 14 bases. V dropped 4 bases and J dropped 5; count of bases not matched to a gene: 10. CDR3 length: 18 amino acids. Germline CDR1 and CDR2: MNHEY and SMNVEV (reference sequence). The CDR3 DNA reads as TGTGCCAGCAGTTACGGACTAGCGGGGGGCAACGGAAACAATGAGCAGTTCTTC. This translates into CASSYGLAGGNGNNEQFF.

This clonotype was observed many times. This chain's CDR3 is CSVTTDSNQPQHF. The CDR3 region has the DNA TGCAGCGTTACGACAGACTCTAATCAGCCCCAGCATTTT. The J gene is TRBJ1-5, the V gene TRBV29-1, with a tentative D call TRBD1 (5 bases). In germline, CDR1 is SQVTM, CDR2 ANQGSEA. Trimming left V 5 bases short and J 4 bases short, with 12 bases between. The CDR3 covers 13 residues.

This clonotype was detected only a few times. The chain is built from TRBV20-1 and TRBJ2-3; 13 bases fit TRBD2. Germline values: CDR1 DFQATT, CDR2 SNEGSKA (reference sequence). After removal of 3 bases from V and 2 bases from J, the junction contained 2 bases not matched to a gene. The CDR3 contains 15 residues. The CDR3 DNA sequence: TGCAGTGCTAGGGGACTAGCGGGGCTCACAGATACGCAGTATTTT. Amino acid sequence: CSARGLAGLTDTQYF.

This clonotype was found many times. V usage is TRBV6-1 and J usage is TRBJ1-1, with no clear D. The CDR3 totals 11 residues. The V end was cut by 7 bases, the J end by 8 bases, with 11 bases between. Germline CDR1 is MNHNS and CDR2 is SASEGT. In DNA, the CDR3 is TGTGCCAGCACTCGCGTGGGAGAAGCTTTCTTT. Translated, it gives CASTRVGEAFF.

This clonotype was recorded at least ten times. V gene TRBV5-1 combines with J gene TRBJ2-4, with TRBD1 identical over 7 bases. Germline trimming cut 0 bases from V and 4 bases from J; bases unmatched to any gene: 4. CDR1 and CDR2 (germline): SGHRS, YFSETQ. This CDR3 comprises 15 residues. The CDR3 region is CASSLAGTDKNIQYF. The CDR3 nucleotides read TGCGCCAGCAGCTTGGCCGGGACAGATAAAAACATTCAGTACTTC.

In this sample, this clonotype turned up many times. This CDR3 reads CASSFRASATGELFF. The CDR3 DNA sequence: TGTGCCAGCAGCTTCAGGGCCTCAGCAACCGGGGAGCTGTTTTTT. V gene TRBV5-4 combines with J gene TRBJ2-2; maybe TRBD1 (5 bases). This CDR3 is 15 amino acids long. Per germline, CDR1 SGHNT and CDR2 YYREEE (reference sequence). V lost 2 bases, J lost 5 bases, and 13 bases lay in between.

This clonotype was seen repeatedly, ten times or more. The chain couples TRBV11-2 to TRBJ2-2; 14 bases are a match to TRBD2. Germline CDR1 reads SGHAT; CDR2 reads FQNNGV. V gave up 5 bases and J gave up 7 bases; unmatched junction bases: 12. The CDR3 runs 18 residues. For the CDR3, the DNA is TGTGCCAGCAGCCCGCGCCGACTAGCGGGGGGGCTGATCGGGGAGCTGTTTTTT. This gives the protein CASSPRRLAGGLIGELFF.

The sample holds many counts of this clonotype. The rearrangement links TRBV7-2 to TRBJ2-3; 9 bases are shared with TRBD1. The CDR3 totals 16 residues. The germline V gene encodes CDR1 SGHTA and CDR2 FQGNSA. Losses at the gene ends were 5 bases for V and 0 bases for J; bases not matched to a gene: 6. CDR3 sequence: CASSPQGAASTDTQYF. As DNA, the CDR3 is TGTGCCAGCAGCCCACAGGGGGCGGCTAGCACAGATACGCAGTATTTT.

This clonotype was seen only a few times. This chain links TRBV6-5 with TRBJ2-7; perhaps TRBD2 as D (5 bases). The germline gives CDR1 MNHEY, CDR2 SVGAGI. CDR3 length: 12 amino acids. Trimming left V 2 bases short and J 4 bases short, with 6 bases between. CDR3 sequence reads: CASSYEGYEQYF. CDR3 sequence (DNA): TGTGCCAGCAGTTACGAGGGTTACGAGCAGTACTTC.

This clonotype was counted many times. The chain is built from TRBV4-2 and TRBJ2-6, with D possibly matching TRBD2 (5 bases). The length of the CDR3 is 16 residues. The V end was cut by 0 bases, the J end by 4 bases, with 10 bases between. Germline V gene data show CDR1 as LGHNA and CDR2 as YNFKEQ. The CDR3 DNA follows: TGTGCCAGCAGCCAAGAGGGTGAGCGGGGGGCCAACGTCCTGACTTTC. Translated, it gives CASSQEGERGANVLTF.

Ten or more counts support this clonotype. The chain joins TRBV10-3 to TRBJ1-2; D call uncertain. The CDR3 is 13 amino acids. The germline V gene encodes CDR1 ENHRY and CDR2 SYGVKD. Deletions cut 2 bases from V and 4 bases from J, with 8 bases between. CDR3 residues: CAISELEFYGYTF. The CDR3 DNA follows: TGTGCCATCAGTGAGCTGGAATTCTATGGCTACACCTTC.

This clonotype occurred many times. The gene calls are TRBV5-1 and TRBJ2-2, with a tentative D call TRBD2 (6 bases). Trimming stripped 5 bases from V and 3 bases from J, with 14 bases between. CDR1 SGHRS and CDR2 YFSETQ come from the germline V gene. The CDR3 totals 15 residues. CDR3 in DNA: TGCGCCAGCAGTGTGGGGAGGAGCCACACCGGGGAGCTGTTTTTT. This encodes CASSVGRSHTGELFF.

This chain uses TRBV7-9 with TRBJ1-4; maybe TRBD1 (5 bases). Trimming stripped 4 bases from V and 0 bases from J, with 21 bases between. The CDR3 length is 19 residues. Germline-derived CDR1 and CDR2 are SEHNR and FQNEAQ (reference sequence). As DNA, the CDR3 is TGTGCCAGCAGCTCGGACATCGATGGATACCATGCAACTAATGAAAAACTGTTTTTT. This sequence encodes CASSSDIDGYHATNEKLFF.

This clonotype was seen only a few times. A clone one base away is much larger, so this may be a read error. This chain links TRBV7-6 with TRBJ1-1, with 9 bases aligning to TRBD1. Per the germline V gene, CDR1 is SGHVS and CDR2 is FNYEAQ. The CDR3 is 17 amino acids. The V gene end was trimmed by 0 bases and the J gene end by 1 base; junction bases not matched to a gene: 6. The DNA of the CDR3 is TGTGCCAGCAGCTTAGCTGGGACAGGGTGGAGGAACACTGAAGCTTTCTTT. It translates to CASSLAGTGWRNTEAFF.

This chain links TRBV6-6 with TRBJ2-7, with D unresolved. Looked up from germline, CDR1 is MNHNY and CDR2 is SVGAGI (reference sequence). The CDR3 has 14 residues. Trimming removed 7 bases at V and 1 base at J, with 14 bases between. In nucleotides, the CDR3 is TGTGCCAGCAAACCGTCGCTTAATTCCTACGAGCAGTACTTC. It encodes CASKPSLNSYEQYF.

This clonotype was recorded many times. The rearrangement joins TRBV23-1 to TRBJ2-7, with 7 bases identical to TRBD2. TRBV23-1 is an open reading frame, and its role is uncertain. The CDR3 consists of 14 residues. V gave up 7 bases and J gave up 3 bases; unmatched junction bases: 9. DNA for the CDR3: TGCGCCAGCAAAGTGAGGGCGGGGGACTACGAGCAGTACTTC. Translated: CASKVRAGDYEQYF.

This clonotype was picked up many times. The rearrangement links TRBV6-2 or TRBV6-3 to TRBJ2-3, with 7 bases aligning to TRBD1. Germline CDR1 reads MNHEY; CDR2 reads SVGEGT. The CDR3 spans 18 residues. The ends lost 6 bases at V and 0 bases at J; junction bases unmatched: 15. The CDR3 sequence: CASRRGLLRAKSTDTQYF. Written as DNA, the CDR3 is TGTGCCAGCAGAAGGGGGCTACTCCGGGCGAAAAGCACAGATACGCAGTATTTT.

This clonotype was counted many times. The V call is TRBV4-3, the J call TRBJ2-1; 7 nucleotides agree with TRBD1. V lost 3 bases and J lost 7; bases outside the gene matches: 12. The CDR3 has 16 amino acids. From germline, CDR1 is LGHNA and CDR2 YSLEER. This chain's CDR3 is CASSHKGGLSVNEQFF. The CDR3 DNA reads as TGCGCCAGCAGCCATAAAGGGGGCTTGAGTGTAAATGAGCAGTTCTTC.